This entry is about one T cell receptor (beta chain). Its specific antigen is unknown. Nothing much larger sits one base from this clone, and base qualities are not available. The source of the sample is a study of T cell responses to AZD1222 COVID-19 vaccine (dated by TCRdb to the early 2020s). Regarding the study in general: TCR sequencing covered some 250 trial participants: around 210 given two doses of AZD1222 and 26 given two doses of MenACWY control vaccine. Trial participants were enrolled by age into subgroups of 18-55, 56-69 and 70-plus years, and around 150, 28 and 57 TCR-sequenced participants, respectively, were included in these subgroups. Paper-wide results and their limitations: In the small 56-69-year group, the increase in depth fell short of significance, most likely because of low power. Only five to seven AZD1222 recipients were SARS-CoV-2 seropositive at baseline, limiting conclusions about previously exposed vaccinees. Participants were mostly white British and included more females than males, and it was suggested by the authors that clonal diversity may have been underestimated. A significant rise in spike-specific TCR breadth and depth was observed after two AZD1222 doses relative to day 0 and relative to MenACWY recipients. Reportedly, almost half of the unique spike-specific TCRs recognized epitopes lying outside the regions that are mutated in the B.1.351 and B.1.1.7 variants. CD4 TCRs associated with the vaccine covered the entire spike protein, and the dominant responses were in regions 160-218 and 743-854. No day 14 peak-response samples were available, so repertoires were characterized only after the peak T cell response.

Inclusive of the bounding cysteine and phenylalanine, the CDR3 is 15 residues long. Here the CDR3 DNA is all that survives: 45 bases in frame from base 1. CDR1 and CDR2, per the germline V gene, are ENHRY and SYGVKD. V gives up 2 bases and J gives up 4 bases, and the segment between their germline ends measures 12 bases. The CDR3 regions of human TCRbeta chains were analyzed by immunosequencing. As for the original processing: TCRs in the repertoires were matched against a reference library of SARS-CoV-2-specific TCRs that had been generated with the MIRA antigen-specificity platform. Breadth meant the fraction of unique TCRs that were SARS-CoV-2-associated, whereas depth meant the fraction of total T cells that were SARS-CoV-2-associated. Using the MIRA data, every spike-specific TCR was mapped to the spike region that the TCR reacted to and assigned to either a CD4 or a CD8 class. Log10-transformed breadth and depth values were compared by one-way ANOVA with Sidak's multiple comparisons tests. What TCRdb holds here is the immuneACCESS table cut down to in-frame rearrangements. Part of the clones is not present; checked against another copy, under half of the missing clones reflect an unresolved V gene, and the others are unexplained. V, J and clone size are those of that table, while D and trimming were read from the DNA. In this sample the table shows over 150,000 clones, 70% to 90% of which occur a single time. The ten largest clones represent about 4.3% of the sample.

Explained via the paper, the time point label denotes: about 28 days (+/-7) after the second vaccine dose. Because spike-specific TCR depth and breadth did not differ between the two schedules, AZD1222 recipients who got a second dose at roughly 4 weeks were pooled with those who got a second dose at roughly 12 weeks. The vaccinee samples were drawn from two UK trials, COV001 and COV002, one of which was a single-blind randomized controlled phase 2/3 trial testing AZD1222 (ChAdOx1 nCoV-19) in healthy adults. For TCRbeta chain sequencing, PBMC samples were collected from trial participants at day 0 and at day 28 after the second dose.

Source: peripheral blood, taken 28 days after the second AZD1222 dose. The source is an adult who received the AZD1222 COVID-19 vaccine. This chain joins TRBV10-3 to TRBJ1-5; the D region possibly corresponds to TRBD1 (5 bases align). The nucleotide sequence reads TGTGCCATCAGTGAGGGGGCAGTTCCGAATCAGCCCCAGCATTTT. This codes for CAISEGAVPNQPQHF.